The 6 T cell receptor beta chains presented below share a single source sample, sequenced in a study of cytomegalovirus exposure and HLA in healthy donors. The PCR made use of 60 Vbeta and 13 Jbeta primers. Some clones are missing from TCRdb's copy, which holds only in-frame ones; the method was immunoSEQ multiplex PCR. This table holds over 40,000 clones, around 90% found once. Sequenced material: PBMCs. The receptor source for this set is a woman aged 40 to 50 in good health and CMV-seropositive.

The V and J genes are TRBV30 and TRBJ1-3; 11 nucleotides match TRBD1. This CDR3 has 16 residues. The germline V gene encodes CDR1 GTSNPN and CDR2 SVGIG (reference sequence). After removal of 2 bases from V and 6 bases from J, the junction contained 9 bases not matched to a gene. The CDR3 is CAWSPLDRGLENTIYF. The CDR3 nucleotides are TGTGCCTGGAGTCCGTTGGACAGGGGGCTGGAAAACACCATATATTTT.

The chain has TRBV5-1 and TRBJ2-5; TRBD2 is a possible D gene (6 bases). V shed 4 bases and J shed 5 bases, with 24 bases lying between them. This CDR3 spans 17 amino acids. Germline values: CDR1 SGHRS, CDR2 YFSETQ. CDR3: CASSLTTGVRVVETQYF. The CDR3 DNA is TGCGCCAGCAGCCTAACCACGGGGGTTAGGGTCGTGGAGACCCAGTACTTC.

This chain joins TRBV28 and TRBJ1-3, with D unresolved. CDR1 and CDR2 (germline): MDHEN, SYDVKM. V lost 5 bases to trimming and J lost 1 base, with 3 bases between them. The length of the CDR3 is 12 residues. The CDR3 nucleotides read TGTGCCAGCAGTGAGTCTGGAAACACCATATATTTT. This encodes CASSESGNTIYF.

This chain uses TRBV5-4 with TRBJ2-5; 12 bases agree with TRBD2. Germline V CDR1 and CDR2: SGHNT, YYREEE (reference sequence). J gave up 2 bases and V 2 bases, and 4 bases lay outside the gene matches. The CDR3 has 16 amino acids. In DNA, the CDR3 is TGTGCCAGCAGCTTCGCTAGCGGGAGGGAACAAGAGACCCAGTACTTC. Translating gives CASSFASGREQETQYF.

The chain uses TRBV7-7 and TRBJ2-1, with D possibly matching TRBD1 (5 bases). This CDR3 is 16 amino acids long. Trimming shortened V by 1 base and J by 1 base, and 11 bases separated the two germline ends. Per germline, CDR1 SSHAT and CDR2 FNYEAQ (reference sequence). The CDR3 spells CASSLGQLNSYNEQFF. Written as DNA, the CDR3 is TGTGCCAGCAGCTTAGGACAGCTCAATTCCTACAATGAGCAGTTCTTC. Full variable domain (outside the CDR3, taken from reference TRBV7-7 and TRBJ2-1): GAGVSQSPRYKVTKRGQDVTLRCDPISSHATLYWYQQALGQGPEFLTYFNYEAQPDKSGLPSDRFSAERPEGSISTLTIQRTEQRDSAMYRCASSLGQLNSYNEQFFGPGTRLTVL.

This chain joins TRBV7-9 and TRBJ1-3; D is uncertain. This CDR3 region has 12 residues. Deletions cut 5 bases from V and 0 bases from J, with 2 bases between. The germline V gene encodes CDR1 SEHNR and CDR2 FQNEAQ (reference sequence). The CDR3, as DNA: TGTGCCAGCAGCCACTCTGGAAACACCATATATTTT. Translated: CASSHSGNTIYF.